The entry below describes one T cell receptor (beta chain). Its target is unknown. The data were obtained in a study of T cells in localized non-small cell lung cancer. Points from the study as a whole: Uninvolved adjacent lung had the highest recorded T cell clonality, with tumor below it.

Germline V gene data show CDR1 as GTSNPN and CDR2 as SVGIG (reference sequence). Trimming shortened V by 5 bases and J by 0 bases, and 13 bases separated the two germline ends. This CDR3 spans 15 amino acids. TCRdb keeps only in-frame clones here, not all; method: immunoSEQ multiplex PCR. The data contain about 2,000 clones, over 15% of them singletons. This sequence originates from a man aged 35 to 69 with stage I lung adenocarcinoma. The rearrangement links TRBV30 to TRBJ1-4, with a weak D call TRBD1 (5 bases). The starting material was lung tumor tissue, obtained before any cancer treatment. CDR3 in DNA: TGTGCCTGGGAGGAAAGAGGGGCAACTAATGAAAAACTGTTTTTT. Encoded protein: CAWEERGATNEKLFF. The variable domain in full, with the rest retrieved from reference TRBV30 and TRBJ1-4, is SQTIHQWPATLVQPVGSPLSLECTVEGTSNPNLYWYRQAAGRGLQLLFYSVGIGQISSEVPQNLSASRPQDRQFILSSKKLLLSDSGFYLCAWEERGATNEKLFFGSGTQLSVL.